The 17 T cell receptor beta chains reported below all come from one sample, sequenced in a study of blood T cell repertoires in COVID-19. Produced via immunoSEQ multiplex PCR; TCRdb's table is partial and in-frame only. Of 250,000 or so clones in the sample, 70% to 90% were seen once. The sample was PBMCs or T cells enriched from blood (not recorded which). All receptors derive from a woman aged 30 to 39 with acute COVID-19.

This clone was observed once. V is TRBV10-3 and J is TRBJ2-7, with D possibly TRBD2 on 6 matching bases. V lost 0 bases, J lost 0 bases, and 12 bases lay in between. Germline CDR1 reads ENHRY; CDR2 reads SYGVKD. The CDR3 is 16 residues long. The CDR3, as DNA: TGTGCCATCAGTGAGTCCCTCGGGGGATCCTCCTACGAGCAGTACTTC. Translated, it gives CAISESLGGSSYEQYF.

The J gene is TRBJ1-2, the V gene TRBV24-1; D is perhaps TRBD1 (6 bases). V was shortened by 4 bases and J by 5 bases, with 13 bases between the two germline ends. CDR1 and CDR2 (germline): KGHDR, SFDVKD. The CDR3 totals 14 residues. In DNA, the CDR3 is TGTGCCACCAGTGAGGGGGACATCGGGTATGGCTACACCTTC. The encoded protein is CATSEGDIGYGYTF.

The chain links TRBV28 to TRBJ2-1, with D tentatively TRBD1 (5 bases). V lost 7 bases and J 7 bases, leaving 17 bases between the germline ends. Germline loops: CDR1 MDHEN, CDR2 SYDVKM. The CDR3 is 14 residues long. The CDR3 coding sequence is TGTGCCAGCAACAGACCAGGGATAAGGAATGAGCAGTTCTTC. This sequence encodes CASNRPGIRNEQFF.

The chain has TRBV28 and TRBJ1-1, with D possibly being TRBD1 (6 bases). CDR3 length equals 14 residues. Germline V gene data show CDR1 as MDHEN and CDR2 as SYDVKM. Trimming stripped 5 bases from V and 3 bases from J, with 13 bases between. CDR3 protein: CASSRDNWDTEAFF. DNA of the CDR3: TGTGCCAGCAGTAGGGACAATTGGGACACTGAAGCTTTCTTT.

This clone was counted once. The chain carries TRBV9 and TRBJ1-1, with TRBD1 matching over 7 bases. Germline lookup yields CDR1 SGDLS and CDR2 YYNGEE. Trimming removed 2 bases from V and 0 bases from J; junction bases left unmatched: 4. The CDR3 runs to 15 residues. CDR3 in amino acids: CASSVSTGVNTEAFF. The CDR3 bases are TGTGCCAGCAGCGTCTCCACAGGGGTGAACACTGAAGCTTTCTTT.

CDR3 sequence reads: CASSELLFYEQYF. CDR3 coding DNA: TGTGCCAGCAGTGAATTACTCTTCTACGAGCAGTACTTC. This chain links TRBV25-1 with TRBJ2-7, with D unresolved. The CDR3 spans 13 residues. Germline V gene sequence: CDR1 MGHDK, CDR2 SYGVNS. The V and J ends lost 1 base and 3 bases respectively, with 7 bases between them.

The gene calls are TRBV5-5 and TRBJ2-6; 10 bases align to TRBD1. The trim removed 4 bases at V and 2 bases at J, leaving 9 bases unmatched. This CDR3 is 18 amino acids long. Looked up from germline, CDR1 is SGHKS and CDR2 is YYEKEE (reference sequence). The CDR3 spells CASSRTTGGYTGANVLTF. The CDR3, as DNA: TGTGCCAGCAGCCGAACGACAGGGGGCTATACTGGGGCCAACGTCCTGACTTTC.

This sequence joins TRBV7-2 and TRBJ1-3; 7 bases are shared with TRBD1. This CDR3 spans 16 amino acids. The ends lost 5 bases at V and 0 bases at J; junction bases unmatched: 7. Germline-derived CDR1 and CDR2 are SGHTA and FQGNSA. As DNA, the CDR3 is TGTGCCAGCAGCACACAGGGGACTCTCTCTGGAAACACCATATATTTT. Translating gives CASSTQGTLSGNTIYF.

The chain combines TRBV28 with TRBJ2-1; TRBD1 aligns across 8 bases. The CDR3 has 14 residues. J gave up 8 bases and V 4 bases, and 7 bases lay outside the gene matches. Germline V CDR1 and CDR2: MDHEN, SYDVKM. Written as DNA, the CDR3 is TGTGCCAGCAGTTCAGGACAGGGAAGGGATGAGCAGTTCTTC. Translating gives CASSSGQGRDEQFF.

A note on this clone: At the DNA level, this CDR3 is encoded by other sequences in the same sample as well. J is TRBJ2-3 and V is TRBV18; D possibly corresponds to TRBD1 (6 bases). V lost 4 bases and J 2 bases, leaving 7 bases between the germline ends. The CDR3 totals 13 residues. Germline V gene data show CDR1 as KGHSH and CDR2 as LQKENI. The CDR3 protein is CASSRTATDTQYF. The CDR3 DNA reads TGTGCCAGCTCACGGACAGCCACAGATACGCAGTATTTT.

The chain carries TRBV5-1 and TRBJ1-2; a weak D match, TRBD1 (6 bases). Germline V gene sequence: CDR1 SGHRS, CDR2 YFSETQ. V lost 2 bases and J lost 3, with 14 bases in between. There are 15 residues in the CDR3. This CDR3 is CASSFWGTRYYGYTF. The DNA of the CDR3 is TGCGCCAGCAGCTTCTGGGGGACACGCTACTATGGCTACACCTTC.

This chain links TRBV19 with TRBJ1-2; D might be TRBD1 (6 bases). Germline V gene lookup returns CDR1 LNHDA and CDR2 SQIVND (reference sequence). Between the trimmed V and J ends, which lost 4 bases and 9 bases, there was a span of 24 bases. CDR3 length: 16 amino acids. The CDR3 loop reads CASSTQGTFGMVSYTF. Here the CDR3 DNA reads TGTGCCAGTAGTACACAGGGTACCTTCGGTATGGTAAGCTACACCTTC.

The CDR3 bases are TGTGCCAGCAGTTACACAGGGGGAACTAATGAAAAACTGTTTTTT. This encodes CASSYTGGTNEKLFF. This sequence joins TRBV6-5 and TRBJ1-4; TRBD1 agrees at 8 bases. The V gene's germline CDR1 is MNHEY and CDR2 SVGAGI. The CDR3 is made up of 15 amino acids. V was pared by 2 bases and J by 1 base, with 0 bases of the junction left unmatched.

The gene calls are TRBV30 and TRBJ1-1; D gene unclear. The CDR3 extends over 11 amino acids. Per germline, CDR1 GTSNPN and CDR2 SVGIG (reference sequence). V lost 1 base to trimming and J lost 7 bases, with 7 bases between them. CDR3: CAWSDGNEAFF. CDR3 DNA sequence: TGTGCCTGGAGTGACGGGAATGAAGCTTTCTTT.

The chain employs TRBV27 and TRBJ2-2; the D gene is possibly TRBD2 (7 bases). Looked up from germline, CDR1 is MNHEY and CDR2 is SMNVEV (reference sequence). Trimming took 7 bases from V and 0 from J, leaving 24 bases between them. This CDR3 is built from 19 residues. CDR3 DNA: TGTGCCAGCAAAAATAGAGGGGGGGTCGGGACACCGAACACCGGGGAGCTGTTTTTT. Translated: CASKNRGGVGTPNTGELFF.

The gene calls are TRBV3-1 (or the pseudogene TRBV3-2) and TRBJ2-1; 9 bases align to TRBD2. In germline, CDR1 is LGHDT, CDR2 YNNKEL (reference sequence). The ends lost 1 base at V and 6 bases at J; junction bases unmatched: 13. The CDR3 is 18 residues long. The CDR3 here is CASSQVSAGGFSGNEQFF. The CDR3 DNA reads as TGTGCCAGCAGCCAAGTCTCAGCGGGAGGATTTTCCGGCAATGAGCAGTTCTTC.

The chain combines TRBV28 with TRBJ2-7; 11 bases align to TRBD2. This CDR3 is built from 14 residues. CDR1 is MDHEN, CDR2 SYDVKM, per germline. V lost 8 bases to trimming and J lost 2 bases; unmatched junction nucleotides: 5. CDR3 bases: TGTGCCAGCCAAACTAGCGGGAGTCCCTACGAGCAGTACTTC. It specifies CASQTSGSPYEQYF.